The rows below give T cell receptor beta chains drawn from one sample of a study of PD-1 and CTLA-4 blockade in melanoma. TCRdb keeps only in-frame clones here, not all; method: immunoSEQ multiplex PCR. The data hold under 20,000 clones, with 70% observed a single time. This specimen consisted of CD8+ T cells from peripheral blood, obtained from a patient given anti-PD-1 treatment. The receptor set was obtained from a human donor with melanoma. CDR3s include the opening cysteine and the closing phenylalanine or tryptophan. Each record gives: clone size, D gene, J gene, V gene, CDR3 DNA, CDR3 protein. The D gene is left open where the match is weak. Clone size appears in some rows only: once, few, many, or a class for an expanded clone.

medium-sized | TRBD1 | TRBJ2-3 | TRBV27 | TGTGCCAGCAGTTTAAGGGACAGGCTCACAGATACGCAGTATTTT | CASSLRDRLTDTQYF
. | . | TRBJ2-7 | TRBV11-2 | TGTGCCAGCAGCCGATACTACGAGCAGTACTTC | CASSRYYEQYF
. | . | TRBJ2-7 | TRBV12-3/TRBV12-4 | TGTGCCAGCAGTTTAGCACAGAACTACGAGCAGTACTTC | CASSLAQNYEQYF
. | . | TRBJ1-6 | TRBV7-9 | TGTGCCAGCAGCGGGAACGGGCACGCCCTAAATTCACCCCTCCACTTT | CASSGNGHALNSPLHF
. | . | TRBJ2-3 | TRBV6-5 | TGTGCCAGCGCCTCTGACGCGAGCACAGATACGCAGTATTTT | CASASDASTDTQYF
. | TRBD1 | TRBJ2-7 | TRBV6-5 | TGTGCCAGCAGCCCCACAGGGGTTTACTACGAGCAGTACTTC | CASSPTGVYYEQYF
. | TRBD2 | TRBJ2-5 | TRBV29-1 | TGCAGCGTTGAAGTGAGGACTAGCGGGAGCATTCCCCAAGAGACCCAGTACTTC | CSVEVRTSGSIPQETQYF
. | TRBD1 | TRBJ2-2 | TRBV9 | TGTGCCAGCAGCGCGACCAGGGGGACCGGGGAGCTGTTTTTT | CASSATRGTGELFF
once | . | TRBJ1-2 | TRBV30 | TGTGCCTGTATACAGGCGACTCTCTATGGCTACACCTTC | CACIQATLYGYTF
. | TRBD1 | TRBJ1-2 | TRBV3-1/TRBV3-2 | TGTGCCAGCAGCCTACCCGGGACAGGGTTCGGCTACACCTTC | CASSLPGTGFGYTF
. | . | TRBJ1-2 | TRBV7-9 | TGTGCCAGCAGCTTAGGACAGCTCTATGGCTACACCTTC | CASSLGQLYGYTF
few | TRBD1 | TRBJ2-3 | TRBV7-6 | TGTGCCAGCAGCTTAGACCCGGGACAGGCTAGCACAGATACGCAGTATTTT | CASSLDPGQASTDTQYF
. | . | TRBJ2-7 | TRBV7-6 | TGTGCCAGCAGCTCTTCCACAGGATCCGGCGAGCAGTACTTC | CASSSSTGSGEQYF
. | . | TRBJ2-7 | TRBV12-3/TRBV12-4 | TGTGCCAGCAGAAAGGACCCCCGCTACGAGCAGTACTTC | CASRKDPRYEQYF
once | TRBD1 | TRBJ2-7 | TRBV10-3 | TGTGCCATCAGTACAGGGGGCTATCAGTACGAGCAGTACTTC | CAISTGGYQYEQYF
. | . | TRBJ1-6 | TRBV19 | TGTGCCAGTAGTATAAGTGCGGGCCCCCGGCCCCTCCACTTT | CASSISAGPRPLHF
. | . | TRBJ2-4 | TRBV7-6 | TGTGCCAGCATCCAAGGTGGAGGGGGCCAAAACATTCAGTACTTC | CASIQGGGGQNIQYF
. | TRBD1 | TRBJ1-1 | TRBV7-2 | TGTGCCAGCAGCTTGTGGCCGTCGGGACAGGGGATGAACACTGAAGCTTTCTTT | CASSLWPSGQGMNTEAFF
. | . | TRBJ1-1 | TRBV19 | TGTGCCAGTAACCCAGGGGAGGCGGCCCTTAACACTGAAGCTTTCTTT | CASNPGEAALNTEAFF
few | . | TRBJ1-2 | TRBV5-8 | TGTGCCAGCAGCTTACGAGCTTCGGACTATGGCTACACCTTC | CASSLRASDYGYTF
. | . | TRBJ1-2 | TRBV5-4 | TGTGCCAGCAGCTTGGCCAGCGCAGCAAGAGATGGCTACACCTTC | CASSLASAARDGYTF
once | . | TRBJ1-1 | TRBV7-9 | TGTGCCAGCAGCTTAAGACGGACTGAAGCTTTCTTT | CASSLRRTEAFF
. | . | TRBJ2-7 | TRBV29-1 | TGCAGCGTTGAACTGGGGGGTTTTGACTACGAGCAGTACTTC | CSVELGGFDYEQYF
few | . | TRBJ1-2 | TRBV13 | TGTGCCAGCAGCCGTTGGGGGAGCCGAGGGGGCTACACCTTC | CASSRWGSRGGYTF
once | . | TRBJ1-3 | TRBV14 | TGTGCCAGCAGCCACGGAAGGACCTCTGGAAACACCATATATTTT | CASSHGRTSGNTIYF
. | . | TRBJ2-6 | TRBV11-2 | TGTGCCAGCAGCTTATACGCAGACCCGCTCTCTGGGGCCAACGTCCTGACTTTC | CASSLYADPLSGANVLTF
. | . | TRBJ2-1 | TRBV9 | TGTGCCAGCAGCGTAGCATCGGAGCGGGCCTACAATGAGCAGTTCTTC | CASSVASERAYNEQFF
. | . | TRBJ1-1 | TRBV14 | TGTGCCAGCAGCTACGCCCTAGTCCCTGAAGCTTTCTTT | CASSYALVPEAFF
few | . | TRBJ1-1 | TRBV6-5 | TGTGCCAGCAGTTACTTTCCGGGAAGGGGTACTGAAGCTTTCTTT | CASSYFPGRGTEAFF
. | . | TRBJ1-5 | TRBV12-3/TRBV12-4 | TGTGCCAGCAGTAACAGCTATAATCAGCCCCAGCATTTT | CASSNSYNQPQHF
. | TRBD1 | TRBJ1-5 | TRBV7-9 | TGTGCCAGCAGCTCTTCGGACAGGGACAGCAATCAGCCCCAGCATTTT | CASSSSDRDSNQPQHF
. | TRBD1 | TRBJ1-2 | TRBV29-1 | TGCAGCGTGGACGCCGGGACAGGATACTATGGCTACACCTTC | CSVDAGTGYYGYTF
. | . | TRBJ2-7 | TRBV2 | TGTGCCAGCAAGCGGACGGACTACGAGCAGTACTTC | CASKRTDYEQYF
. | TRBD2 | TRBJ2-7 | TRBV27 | TGTGCCAGCAGTTTTTTCGGGGGGAATTACGAGCAGTACTTC | CASSFFGGNYEQYF
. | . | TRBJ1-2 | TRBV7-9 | TGTGCCAGCAGCTTAGAGTGGCTGACCGCACTGGGCTACACCTTC | CASSLEWLTALGYTF
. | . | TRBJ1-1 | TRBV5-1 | TGCGCCAGCAGCTTGGTGGGCGGAATGAACACTGAAGCTTTCTTT | CASSLVGGMNTEAFF
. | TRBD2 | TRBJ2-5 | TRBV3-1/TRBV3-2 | TGTGCCAGCAGCCTGATAGCGGGAGGGCAAGAGACCCAGTACTTC | CASSLIAGGQETQYF
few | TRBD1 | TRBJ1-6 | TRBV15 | TGTGCCACCAGCAGCGAGACAGGGTATCCACCCCTCCACTTT | CATSSETGYPPLHF
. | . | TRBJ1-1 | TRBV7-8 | TGTGCCAGCAGCTTAAGGGGTTTCACTGAAGCTTTCTTT | CASSLRGFTEAFF